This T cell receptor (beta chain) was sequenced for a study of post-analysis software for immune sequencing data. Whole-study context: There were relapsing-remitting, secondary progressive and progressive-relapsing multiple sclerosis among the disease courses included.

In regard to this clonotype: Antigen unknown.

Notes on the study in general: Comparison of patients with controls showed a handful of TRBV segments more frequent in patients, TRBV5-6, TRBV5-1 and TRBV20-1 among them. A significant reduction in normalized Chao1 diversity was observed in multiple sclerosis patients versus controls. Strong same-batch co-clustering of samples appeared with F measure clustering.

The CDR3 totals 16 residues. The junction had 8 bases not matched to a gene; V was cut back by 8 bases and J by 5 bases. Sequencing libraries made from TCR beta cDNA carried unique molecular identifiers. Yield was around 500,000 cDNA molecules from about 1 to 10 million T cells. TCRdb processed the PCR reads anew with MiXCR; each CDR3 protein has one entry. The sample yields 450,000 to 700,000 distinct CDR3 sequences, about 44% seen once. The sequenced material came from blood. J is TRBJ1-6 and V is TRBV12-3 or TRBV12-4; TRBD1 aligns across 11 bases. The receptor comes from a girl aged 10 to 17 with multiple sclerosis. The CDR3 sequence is CASRKDRGRHNSPLHF. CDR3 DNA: TGTGCCAGCCGAAAGGACAGGGGGCGTCATAATTCACCCCTCCACTTT.